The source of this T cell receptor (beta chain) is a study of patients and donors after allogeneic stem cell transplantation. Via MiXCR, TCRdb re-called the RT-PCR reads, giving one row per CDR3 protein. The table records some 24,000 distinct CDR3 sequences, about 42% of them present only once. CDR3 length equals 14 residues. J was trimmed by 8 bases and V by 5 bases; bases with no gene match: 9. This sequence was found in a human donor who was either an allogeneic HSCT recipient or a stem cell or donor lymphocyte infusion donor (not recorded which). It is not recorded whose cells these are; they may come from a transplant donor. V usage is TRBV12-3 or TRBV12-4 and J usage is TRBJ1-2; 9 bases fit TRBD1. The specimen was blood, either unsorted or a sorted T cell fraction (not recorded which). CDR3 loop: CASSLYGDRVGYTF. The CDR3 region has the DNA TGTGCCAGCAGTCTCTACGGGGACAGGGTAGGCTACACCTTC.